This T cell receptor beta chain was found in a study of shared clonotypes between healthy human individuals. Using immunoSEQ multiplex PCR, the repertoire was profiled, and TCRdb retains in-frame clones only, with some absent. The sample lists 490,000 or so clones, about three quarters occurring once. The CDR3 consists of 17 residues. The ends lost 3 bases at V and 9 bases at J; junction bases unmatched: 15. Per germline, CDR1 SGDLS and CDR2 YYNGEE. Sample: PBMCs. The receptor was isolated from a woman in her thirties or forties in good health. Some clones in this sample may be carry-over from other donors' samples. The V call is TRBV9, the J call TRBJ2-1; 10 nucleotides align to TRBD1. The CDR3 region is CASSADRQGALRSEQFF. The DNA for the CDR3 is TGTGCCAGCAGCGCAGACCGACAGGGGGCGCTCCGAAGTGAGCAGTTCTTC.